This T cell receptor (beta chain) emerged from a study of OX40 agonist ivuxolimab in advanced cancers. The CDR3 runs 15 residues. Germline V gives CDR1 MNHNS, CDR2 SASEGT. Trimming stripped 0 bases from V and 13 bases from J, with 19 bases between. The method was immunoSEQ multiplex PCR; TCRdb's version includes in-frame clones alone and lacks a portion of them. In the table there are 60,000 to 80,000 clones, 84% of which are singletons. The clonotype was recovered from an adult with an advanced solid tumor such as melanoma, head and neck, liver or kidney cancer. The material was CD4+ or CD8+ T cells sorted from blood, obtained in a trial of the OX40 agonist ivuxolimab. The chain employs TRBV6-1 and TRBJ2-1; no firm D call. CDR3 protein: CASSEALRAVEGQFF. For the CDR3, the DNA is TGTGCCAGCAGTGAAGCCCTAAGGGCGGTGGAAGGACAGTTCTTC.